The text below deals with one TCR beta chain. Its target is not known. The V segment lost 10 bases and the J segment 7 bases; nucleotides outside the gene matches: 6. The V gene's germline CDR1 is SNHLY and CDR2 FYNNEI. The CDR3 is 14 residues long. The donors were part of the approximately 120-subject validation cohort, which stood apart from the approximately 670-subject first cohort. The source of the sample is a study of cytomegalovirus exposure and HLA in healthy donors. Profiling relied on immunoSEQ multiplex PCR, and the TCRdb table lists in-frame clones only, not all of them. Found here are 150,000 to 200,000 clones, roughly 83% of them singletons; the top ten hold about 1.6%. General study findings and limits: The study put 160 or so TCR beta chains on its list as cytomegalovirus-associated. High sensitivity and specificity were reportedly achieved when the classifier diagnosed cytomegalovirus status.

The sequencing sample was made of PBMCs. The V gene is TRBV2, the J gene TRBJ2-1, with TRBD2 identical over 14 bases. This clonotype was sampled from a woman between 18 and 30 years old in good health and CMV-seronegative. The DNA of the CDR3 is TGTGCCATTCCGGGACTAGCGGGAGATAATGAGCAGTTCTTC. Its protein is CAIPGLAGDNEQFF.